The 10 T cell receptor beta chains listed next were all sequenced from one sample in a study of cytotoxic CD8 clonotypes in ibrutinib-treated CLL. Data came from immunoSEQ multiplex PCR; TCRdb stores just in-frame clones and leaves some out. The repertoire holds around 200,000 clones, with more than 75% as singletons. The sample in question was PBMCs, obtained after 12 months of ibrutinib treatment. These receptors were taken from a human donor with chronic lymphocytic leukemia.

The chain links TRBV11-2 to TRBJ2-2; D tentatively reads TRBD1 or TRBD2 (6 bases each). This CDR3 comprises 17 residues. Trimming pared 5 bases from V and 8 bases from J, leaving 24 bases between. Germline lookup yields CDR1 SGHAT and CDR2 FQNNGV. CDR3 amino acids: CASSPRRVPGARGELFF. DNA for the CDR3: TGTGCCAGCAGCCCCCGGAGAGTGCCGGGGGCACGGGGGGAGCTGTTTTTT.

This clone has only one observation. The chain has TRBV11-2 and TRBJ1-4, with D possibly being TRBD1 (6 bases). The CDR3 is 12 amino acids. With 3 bases removed from V and 7 bases from J, the gap between germline ends came to 6 bases. Germline V gene sequence: CDR1 SGHAT, CDR2 FQNNGV. The CDR3 DNA is TGTGCCAGCAGCTTGGGGGCTGAAAAACTGTTTTTT. Protein: CASSLGAEKLFF.

J is TRBJ2-5 and V is TRBV27, with 7 positions matching TRBD2. The CDR3 is 15 residues long. The V gene's germline CDR1 is MNHEY and CDR2 SMNVEV (reference sequence). V lost 5 bases, J lost 5 bases, and 11 bases stayed unmatched. CDR3 bases: TGTGCCAGCAGTCCGCTCACGGGGGGAGGGGAGACCCAGTACTTC. This codes for CASSPLTGGGETQYF.

This clone appeared once. J is TRBJ2-7 and V is TRBV7-7, with 10 bases matching TRBD1. Germline V gives CDR1 SSHAT, CDR2 FNYEAQ (reference sequence). Trimming cost V 5 bases and J 2 bases; bases outside gene matches: 6. This CDR3 has 15 residues. The CDR3 DNA follows: TGTGCCAGCAGCGAGCGGGACAGGGGTCCCTACGAGCAGTACTTC. Amino acids: CASSERDRGPYEQYF. Full variable domain (outside the CDR3, taken from reference TRBV7-7 and TRBJ2-7): GAGVSQSPRYKVTKRGQDVTLRCDPISSHATLYWYQQALGQGPEFLTYFNYEAQPDKSGLPSDRFSAERPEGSISTLTIQRTEQRDSAMYRCASSERDRGPYEQYFGPGTRLTVT.

The chain has TRBV6-1 and TRBJ2-4, with D tentatively TRBD1 (5 bases). The CDR3 is 18 amino acids. The ends were cut back, 0 bases at V and 2 bases at J, with 17 bases in the middle. CDR1 is MNHNS, CDR2 SASEGT, per germline. The CDR3 reads CASSEAGVERRSKNIQYF. The DNA for the CDR3 is TGTGCCAGCAGTGAAGCAGGGGTTGAACGTAGATCCAAAAACATTCAGTACTTC.

The CDR3 sequence is CASRGPNTGELFF. The CDR3 DNA reads TGTGCCAGCAGGGGCCCGAACACCGGGGAGCTGTTTTTT. This chain connects TRBV13 to TRBJ2-2; D call uncertain. Germline loops: CDR1 PRHDT, CDR2 FYEKMQ (reference sequence). The CDR3 has 13 amino acids. The V end lost 6 bases, the J end lost 0 bases, and 5 bases lay between the germline ends.

The chain employs TRBV30 and TRBJ2-1; maybe TRBD1 (6 bases). Germline loops: CDR1 GTSNPN, CDR2 SVGIG (reference sequence). The CDR3 spans 15 residues. Trimming stripped 0 bases from V and 10 bases from J, with 19 bases between. The CDR3 sequence is CAWSVIRGQFREQFF. As DNA, the CDR3 is TGTGCCTGGAGTGTTATCCGGGGACAATTTCGAGAGCAGTTCTTC.

This chain uses TRBV28 with TRBJ2-7; 7 bases fit TRBD2. V was clipped by 4 bases and J by 0 bases; unmatched bases: 3. The germline V gene has CDR1 MDHEN and CDR2 SYDVKM. The CDR3 has 14 amino acids. CDR3 region: CASSSGGLSYEQYF. The CDR3 DNA sequence: TGTGCCAGCAGTTCGGGGGGTCTCTCCTACGAGCAGTACTTC.

The CDR3 nucleotides are TGCGCCAGCAGTGAGTCTTACAGAGTGGACACCGGGGAGCTGTTTTTT. Protein product: CASSESYRVDTGELFF. The chain carries TRBV10-1 and TRBJ2-2; D gene ambiguous. Germline lookup yields CDR1 WNHNN and CDR2 SYGVQD (reference sequence). The CDR3 loop spans 16 amino acids. The V end lost 0 bases, the J end lost 3 bases, and 11 bases lay between the germline ends.

This clone was detected only once. This chain connects TRBV12-5 to TRBJ2-3; TRBD1 matches 9 bases. Germline V lookup: CDR1 LGHNT, CDR2 FRNRAP. CDR3 length: 15 amino acids. Trimming removed 4 bases from V and 3 bases from J; junction bases left unmatched: 5. The CDR3 nucleotides read TGTGCTAGTGGTTCGGGACAGGGAAAGACAGATACGCAGTATTTT. Amino acids: CASGSGQGKTDTQYF.